This T cell receptor beta chain was observed in a study of T cell changes during pregnancy in multiple sclerosis. Sequencing used immunoSEQ multiplex PCR; TCRdb keeps in-frame clones, though not all of them. Of around 50,000 clones in the sample, over 90% were seen once. The V gene lost 10 bases and the J gene lost 5 bases, with 16 bases spanning the gap. CDR1 and CDR2 from the germline V gene are ENHRY and SYGVKD. The length of the CDR3 is 13 residues. The source is a female donor in good health, enrolled as a control in a pregnancy study. The J gene is TRBJ2-3, the V gene TRBV10-3; D may be TRBD1 (7 bases). The material sequenced was CD4+ T cells from peripheral blood mononuclear cells, taken after pregnancy. The CDR3 reads CATATQGGDTQYF. The CDR3 coding sequence is TGTGCCACCGCGACCCAGGGGGGAGATACGCAGTATTTT.